These 11 T cell receptor beta chains were all obtained from the same sample, sequenced in a study of post-analysis software for immune sequencing data. Regarding the study as a whole: The five TRBV segments detected at higher frequency in patients than in controls included TRBV5-6, TRBV5-1 and TRBV20-1.

TCR beta cDNA libraries had unique molecular identifiers. TCRdb ran MiXCR on the PCR reads and lists one entry per CDR3 protein. Of roughly 540,000 distinct CDR3 sequences in the sample, 30% to 40% were seen once. Their antigens are not known. Material for sequencing was blood. These receptors were collected from a girl under 18 with multiple sclerosis.

The chain carries TRBV6-1 and TRBJ1-1; no clear D gene. Trimming pared 3 bases from V and 5 bases from J, leaving 7 bases between. Germline loops: CDR1 MNHNS, CDR2 SASEGT. The CDR3 spans 12 residues. The CDR3 DNA follows: TGTGCCAGCAGTGACCCGTGGACTGAAGCTTTCTTT. Translated, it gives CASSDPWTEAFF.

The sample holds a few counts of this clonotype. The CDR3 DNA reads TGTGCCACCTCTCCAGGGGTTTCCACTTCCTACGAGCAGTACTTC. Protein product: CATSPGVSTSYEQYF. V and J are TRBV24-1 and TRBJ2-7, with a tentative D call TRBD1 (6 bases). The germline CDR1 and CDR2 sequences are KGHDR and SFDVKD. The CDR3 is 15 amino acids. With 9 bases removed from V and 1 base from J, the gap between germline ends came to 18 bases.

The chain carries TRBV24-1 and TRBJ1-2; 12 bases match TRBD1. This CDR3 has 17 residues. CDR1 and CDR2 from the germline V gene are KGHDR and SFDVKD. After removal of 3 bases from V and 0 bases from J, the junction contained 4 bases not matched to a gene. In DNA, the CDR3 is TGTGCCACCAGTGATCCGGGACAGGGGGCGCCTAACTATGGCTACACCTTC. Amino acids: CATSDPGQGAPNYGYTF.

This chain links TRBV20-1 with TRBJ1-1; tentatively, D is TRBD1 (6 bases). The CDR3 is 14 residues long. Trimming took off 5 bases at V and 0 bases at J, with 13 bases between the two ends. The V gene's germline CDR1 is DFQATT and CDR2 SNEGSKA (reference sequence). The CDR3 reads CSASQGSLNTEAFF. CDR3 in DNA: TGCAGTGCTTCACAGGGTTCCCTGAACACTGAAGCTTTCTTT.

Comment on this clonotype: This sequence may be a read error, since a much larger clone differs from it by one base. The gene calls are TRBV29-1 and TRBJ2-1; 9 nucleotides align to TRBD1. Germline CDR1 SQVTM, CDR2 ANQGSEA. V gave up 5 bases and J gave up 7 bases; unmatched junction bases: 6. The CDR3 contains 13 residues. Here the CDR3 reads CSVKRDRANEQFF. The CDR3 DNA sequence: TGCAGCGTTAAACGGGACAGGGCGAATGAGCAGTTCTTC.

This chain joins TRBV6-1 and TRBJ1-1; 9 nucleotides align to TRBD1. The germline V gene encodes CDR1 MNHNS and CDR2 SASEGT. The CDR3 loop spans 15 amino acids. V was pared by 4 bases and J by 1 base, with 4 bases of the junction left unmatched. CDR3 residues: CASSGWTGENTEAFF. DNA of the CDR3: TGTGCCAGCAGTGGTTGGACAGGGGAGAACACTGAAGCTTTCTTT.

The chain links TRBV20-1 to TRBJ1-2; no clear D gene. This CDR3 is built from 16 residues. Deletions cut 0 bases from V and 0 bases from J, with 14 bases between. Germline CDR1 and CDR2: DFQATT and SNEGSKA (reference sequence). The CDR3 sequence: CSARDRGEWTNYGYTF. The CDR3 DNA reads TGCAGTGCTAGAGATCGTGGGGAATGGACTAACTATGGCTACACCTTC.

This clonotype has ten or more counts. The chain uses TRBV20-1 and TRBJ2-3; 8 nucleotides match TRBD2. This CDR3 spans 16 amino acids. Trimming cost V 6 bases and J 4 bases; bases outside gene matches: 15. In germline, CDR1 is DFQATT, CDR2 SNEGSKA (reference sequence). The CDR3: CSALETLAGRSDTQYF. In DNA, the CDR3 is TGCAGTGCCCTCGAAACATTAGCGGGGAGATCAGATACGCAGTATTTT.

The rearrangement uses TRBV9 and TRBJ2-1, with 11 bases lining up with TRBD1. The CDR3 is 14 residues long. The J segment lost 10 bases and the V segment lost 4 bases, leaving 7 bases of the junction unmatched. CDR1 is SGDLS, CDR2 YYNGEE, per germline. CDR3 region: CASSPRDRGWEQFF. In nucleotides, the CDR3 is TGTGCCAGCAGCCCTCGGGACAGGGGGTGGGAGCAGTTCTTC.

The CDR3 here is CASSDGGIDTEAFF. The CDR3 DNA reads as TGTGCCAGCAGTGACGGTGGAATTGACACTGAAGCTTTCTTT. The chain recombines TRBV25-1 with TRBJ1-1, with D unclear. Trimming took 3 bases from V and 3 from J, leaving 11 bases between them. The CDR3 consists of 14 residues. Germline lookup yields CDR1 MGHDK and CDR2 SYGVNS. Based on the CDR3 plus reference TRBV25-1 and TRBJ1-1, the full variable domain is EADIYQTPRYLVIGTGKKITLECSQTMGHDKMYWYQQDPGMELHLIHYSYGVNSTEKGDLSSESTVSRIRTEHFPLTLESARPSHTSQYLCASSDGGIDTEAFFGQGTRLTVV.

This clonotype was observed a handful of times. CDR3 coding DNA: TGTGCCAGCTCTCGGACGGGCCTTGGGGCCACAGATACGCAGTATTTT. This encodes CASSRTGLGATDTQYF. V usage is TRBV18 and J usage is TRBJ2-3, with D perhaps TRBD1 (5 bases). From germline, CDR1 is KGHSH and CDR2 LQKENI. The CDR3 consists of 16 residues. Trimming left V 6 bases short and J 2 bases short, with 18 bases between.